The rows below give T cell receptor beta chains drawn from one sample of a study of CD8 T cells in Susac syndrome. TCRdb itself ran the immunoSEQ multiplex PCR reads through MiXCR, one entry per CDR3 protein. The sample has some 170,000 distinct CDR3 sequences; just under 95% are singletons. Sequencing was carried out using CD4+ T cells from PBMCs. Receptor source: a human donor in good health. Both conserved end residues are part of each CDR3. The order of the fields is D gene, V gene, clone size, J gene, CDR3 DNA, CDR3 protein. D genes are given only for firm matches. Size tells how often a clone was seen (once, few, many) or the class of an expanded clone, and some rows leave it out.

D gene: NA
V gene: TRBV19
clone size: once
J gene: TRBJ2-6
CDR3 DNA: TGTGCCAGTACCCAGCAGGGGGCCAACGTCCTGACTTTC
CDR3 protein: CASTQQGANVLTF

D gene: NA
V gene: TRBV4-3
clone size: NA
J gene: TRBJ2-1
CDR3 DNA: TGCGCCAGCAGCAGGGACTTCGGCTCCTACAATGAGCAGTTCTTC
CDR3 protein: CASSRDFGSYNEQFF

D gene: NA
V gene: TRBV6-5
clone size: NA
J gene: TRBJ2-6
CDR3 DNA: TGTGCCAGCAGTTACTCGATTGGGGGCCCTGGGGCCAACGTCCTGACTTTC
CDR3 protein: CASSYSIGGPGANVLTF

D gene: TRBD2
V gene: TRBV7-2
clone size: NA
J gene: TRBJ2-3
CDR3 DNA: TGTGCCAGCAGCCCCACACTAGCGGGAGGGGGACAGTATTTT
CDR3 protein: CASSPTLAGGGQYF

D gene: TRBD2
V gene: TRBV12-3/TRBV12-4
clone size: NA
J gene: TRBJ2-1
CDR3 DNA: TGTGCCAGCAGCAAAAGAGCGGGAGGTGGCGGGGAGCAGTTCTTC
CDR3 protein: CASSKRAGGGGEQFF

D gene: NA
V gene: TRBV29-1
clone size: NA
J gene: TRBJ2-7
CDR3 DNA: TGCAGCGTTGAAGATCGGGTTACCTACGAGCAGTACTTC
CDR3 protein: CSVEDRVTYEQYF

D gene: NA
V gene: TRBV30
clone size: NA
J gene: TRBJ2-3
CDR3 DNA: TGTGCCTGGAGTGGGACTTTCACAGATACGCAGTATTTT
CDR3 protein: CAWSGTFTDTQYF

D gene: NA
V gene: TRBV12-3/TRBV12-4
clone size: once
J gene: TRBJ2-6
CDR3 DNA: TGTGCCAGCAGTTTAGGGGGCGCTCGGGCCAACGTCCTGACTTTC
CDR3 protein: CASSLGGARANVLTF

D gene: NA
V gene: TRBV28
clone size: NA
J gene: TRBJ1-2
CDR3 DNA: TGTGCCAGCAGTTCGCCGAGTTTGGCTAACTATGGCTACACCTTC
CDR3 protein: CASSSPSLANYGYTF

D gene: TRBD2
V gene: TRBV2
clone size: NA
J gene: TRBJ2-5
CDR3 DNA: TGTGCCAGCAGTGTCCTAGCGGGAGTTGGAGAGACCCAGTACTTC
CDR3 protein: CASSVLAGVGETQYF

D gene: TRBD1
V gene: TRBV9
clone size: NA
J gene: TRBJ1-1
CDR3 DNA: TGTGCCAGCAGGTTAGGACAGGAGGGTACTGAAGCTTTCTTT
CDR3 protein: CASRLGQEGTEAFF

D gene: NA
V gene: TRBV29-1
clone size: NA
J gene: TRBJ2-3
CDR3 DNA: TGCAGCGCTACAGCTATACTCTGGGCAGATACGCAGTATTTT
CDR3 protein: CSATAILWADTQYF

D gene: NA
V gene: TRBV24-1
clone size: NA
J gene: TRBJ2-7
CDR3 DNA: TGTGCCGGCCGAGCGGCCTACGAGCAGTACTTC
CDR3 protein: CAGRAAYEQYF

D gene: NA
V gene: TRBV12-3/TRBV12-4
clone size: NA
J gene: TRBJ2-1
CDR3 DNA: TGTGCCAGCAGTCGGGCTAGCTGGAATGAGCAGTTCTTC
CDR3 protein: CASSRASWNEQFF

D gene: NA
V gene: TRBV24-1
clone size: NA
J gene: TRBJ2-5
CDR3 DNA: TGTGCCACCTGCGACGGTGACCAAGAGACCCAGTACTTC
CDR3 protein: CATCDGDQETQYF

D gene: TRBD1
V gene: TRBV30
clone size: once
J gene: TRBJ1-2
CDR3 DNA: TGTGCCTGGAGCGTCCAGGGGGCGATTGGCTACACCTTC
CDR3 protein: CAWSVQGAIGYTF

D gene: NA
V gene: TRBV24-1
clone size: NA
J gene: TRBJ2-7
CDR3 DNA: TGTGCCACCAGTGAGATCCTCTGGGAGCAGTACTTC
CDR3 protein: CATSEILWEQYF

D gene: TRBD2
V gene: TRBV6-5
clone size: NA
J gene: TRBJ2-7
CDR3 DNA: TGTGCCAGCAGTTACAAGCGGGAGCTGGGGTACGAGCAGTACTTC
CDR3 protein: CASSYKRELGYEQYF

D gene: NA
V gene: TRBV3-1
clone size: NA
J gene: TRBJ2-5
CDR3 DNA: TGTGCCAGCAGCCCTTGTGCGCTTCTCCAAGAGACCCAGTACTTC
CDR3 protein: CASSPCALLQETQYF

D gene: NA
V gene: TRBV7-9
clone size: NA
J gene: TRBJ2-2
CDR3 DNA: TGTGCCAGCACCCGGGGAAACACCGGGGAGCTGTTTTTT
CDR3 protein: CASTRGNTGELFF

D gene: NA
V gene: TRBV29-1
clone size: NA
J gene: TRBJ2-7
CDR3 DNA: TGCAGCGTTGCCCGGGCCCTCGCCTACGAGCAGTACTTC
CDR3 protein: CSVARALAYEQYF

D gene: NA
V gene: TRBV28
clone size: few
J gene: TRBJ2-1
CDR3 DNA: TGTGCCAGCAGTTTATCGGGGGAGGTGGAGTTCTTC
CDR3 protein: CASSLSGEVEFF

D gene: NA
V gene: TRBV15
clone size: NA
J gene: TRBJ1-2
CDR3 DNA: TGTGCCACCAGCAGAGATCGCCAGAGCTATGGCTACACCTTC
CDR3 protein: CATSRDRQSYGYTF

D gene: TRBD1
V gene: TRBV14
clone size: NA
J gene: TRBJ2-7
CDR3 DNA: TGTGCCAGCAGCCGCGGGGGACAGGGGCACCTCTCTAAGCAGTACTTC
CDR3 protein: CASSRGGQGHLSKQYF

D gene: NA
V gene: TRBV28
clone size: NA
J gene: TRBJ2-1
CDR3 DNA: TGTGCCAGCAGTTTAGGCAACAGCTACAATGAGCAGTTCTTC
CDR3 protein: CASSLGNSYNEQFF

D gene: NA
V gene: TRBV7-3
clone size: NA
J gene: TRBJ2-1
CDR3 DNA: TGTGCCAGCAGTAACCGAACCTCCTCCTACAATGAGCAGTTCTTC
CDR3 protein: CASSNRTSSYNEQFF

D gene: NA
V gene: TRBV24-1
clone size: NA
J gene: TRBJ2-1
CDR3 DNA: TGTGCCACCAGTGTCGCCAATGAGCAGTTCTTC
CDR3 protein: CATSVANEQFF

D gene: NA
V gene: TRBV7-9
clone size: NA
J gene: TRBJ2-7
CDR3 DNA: TGTGCCAGCAGCTCCTGGACTGCCACCTACGAGCAGTACTTC
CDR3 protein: CASSSWTATYEQYF

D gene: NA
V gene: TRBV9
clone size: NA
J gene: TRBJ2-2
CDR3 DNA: TGTGCCAGCAGCGTAGGCCCACAGAGTGGGACCGGGGAGCTGTTTTTT
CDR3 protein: CASSVGPQSGTGELFF

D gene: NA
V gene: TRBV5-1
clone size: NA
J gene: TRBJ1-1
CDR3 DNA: TGCGCCAGCAGTAAGACCATATCGTTGAACACTGAAGCTTTCTTT
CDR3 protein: CASSKTISLNTEAFF

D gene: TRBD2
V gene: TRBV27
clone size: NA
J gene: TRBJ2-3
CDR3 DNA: TGTGCCAGCAGTGGACATGAGACTAGCGGCCTTAGTTGGCAGTATTTT
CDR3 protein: CASSGHETSGLSWQYF

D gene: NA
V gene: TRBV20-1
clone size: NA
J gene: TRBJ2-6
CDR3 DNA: TGCAGTGCTCCCTCTGGGGCCAACGTCCTGACTTTC
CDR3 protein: CSAPSGANVLTF

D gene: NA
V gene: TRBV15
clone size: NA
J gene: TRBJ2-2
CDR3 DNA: TGTGCCACCAGCAGGGGGAACACCGGGGAGCTGTTTTTT
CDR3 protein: CATSRGNTGELFF

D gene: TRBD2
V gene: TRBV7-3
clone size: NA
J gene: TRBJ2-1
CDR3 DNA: TGTGCCAGCAGCTTATCGGGAGGGCCAACTGAGCAGTTCTTC
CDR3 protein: CASSLSGGPTEQFF

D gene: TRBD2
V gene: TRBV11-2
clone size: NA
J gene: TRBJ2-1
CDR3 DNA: TGTGCCAGCAGCGCCTTAGGGGCACTAGCGGGAGGGCCATATGAGCAGTTCTTC
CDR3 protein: CASSALGALAGGPYEQFF

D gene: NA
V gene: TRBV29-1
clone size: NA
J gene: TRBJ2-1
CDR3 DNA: TGCAGCGTTGTCCATAGCTCCTACAATGAGCAGTTCTTC
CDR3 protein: CSVVHSSYNEQFF

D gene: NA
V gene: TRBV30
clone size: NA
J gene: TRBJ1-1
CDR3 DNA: TGTGCCTGGAGTTCCCGGCGGACTGAAGCTTTCTTT
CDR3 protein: CAWSSRRTEAFF

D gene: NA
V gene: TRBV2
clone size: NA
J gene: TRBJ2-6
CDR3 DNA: TGTGCCAGCAGTGAAGCCCCTGGGGCCAACGTCCTGACTTTC
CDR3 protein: CASSEAPGANVLTF

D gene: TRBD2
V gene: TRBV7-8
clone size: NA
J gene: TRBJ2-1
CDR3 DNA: TGTGCCAGCAGCAAACTAGCGGGAGGTTCCTACAATGAGCAGTTCTTC
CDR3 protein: CASSKLAGGSYNEQFF

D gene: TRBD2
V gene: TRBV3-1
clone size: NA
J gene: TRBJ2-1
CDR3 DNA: TGTGCCAGCAGCCCCCAGCGGGAGGGCGCCAATGAGCAGTTCTTC
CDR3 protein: CASSPQREGANEQFF

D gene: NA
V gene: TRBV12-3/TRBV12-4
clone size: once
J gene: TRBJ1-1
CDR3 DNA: TGTGCCAGCAAGCAGGGGCTCTATGGCACTGAAGCTTTCTTT
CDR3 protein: CASKQGLYGTEAFF

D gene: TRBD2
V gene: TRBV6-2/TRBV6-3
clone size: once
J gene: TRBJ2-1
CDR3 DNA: TGTGCCAGCAGTTGGGGACTAGCGATCTACAATGAGCAGTTCTTC
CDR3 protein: CASSWGLAIYNEQFF

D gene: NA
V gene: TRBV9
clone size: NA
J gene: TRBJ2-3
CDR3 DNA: TGTGCCAGCAGCGTAGCAGGGAGCACAGATACGCAGTATTTT
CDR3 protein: CASSVAGSTDTQYF

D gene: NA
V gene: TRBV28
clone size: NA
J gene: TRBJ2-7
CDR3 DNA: TGTGCCAGCAGTTTTAGGGTGCCACCCCGGTACGAGCAGTACTTC
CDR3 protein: CASSFRVPPRYEQYF

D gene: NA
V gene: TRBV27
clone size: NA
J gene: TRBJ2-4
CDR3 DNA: TGTGCCAGCAGAGACAGCGGGCTAGCCAAAAACATTCAGTACTTC
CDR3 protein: CASRDSGLAKNIQYF

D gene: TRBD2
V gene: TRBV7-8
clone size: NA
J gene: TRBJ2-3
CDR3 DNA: TGTGCCAGCAGCCGTTATACTAGCGCAAACACAGATACGCAGTATTTT
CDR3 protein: CASSRYTSANTDTQYF

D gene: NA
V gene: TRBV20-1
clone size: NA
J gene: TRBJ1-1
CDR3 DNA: TGCAGTGCTAGGATGGACTTGAACACTGAAGCTTTCTTT
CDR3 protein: CSARMDLNTEAFF

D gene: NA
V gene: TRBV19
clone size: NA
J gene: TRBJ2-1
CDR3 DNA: TGTGCCAGTGGCCTCGCGAGGTACAATGAGCAGTTCTTC
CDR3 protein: CASGLARYNEQFF

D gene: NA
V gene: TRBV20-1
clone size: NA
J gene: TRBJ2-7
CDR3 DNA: TGCAGTGTCACCCTTGGGGGAACCTACGAGCAGTACTTC
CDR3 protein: CSVTLGGTYEQYF

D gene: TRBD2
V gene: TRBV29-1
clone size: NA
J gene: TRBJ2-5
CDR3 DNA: TGCAGCGACCGACTAGCGGGGCAAGAGACCCAGTACTTC
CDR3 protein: CSDRLAGQETQYF